This TCR beta chain was sequenced during a study of shared clonotypes between healthy human individuals. Findings and limits, study-wide: Of the naive CD4 clonotypes, about 5.4% were shared across a handful of donors.

As regards this clone: What it recognizes is unknown.

V gave up 4 bases and J gave up 6 bases, with 12 bases separating them. There are 13 residues in the CDR3. Looked up from germline, CDR1 is SGHTA and CDR2 is FQGTGA. The repertoire was sequenced with immunoSEQ multiplex PCR; TCRdb's copy has only in-frame clones and lacks some. The table shows around 1,000,000 clones, with approximately 80% occurring only once. The sequenced sample was memory CD4+ T cells from PBMCs. Subset meaning: CD45RA-negative fraction. The sequence was obtained from a man aged 18 to 35 in good health. Some clones in this sample may be carry-over from other donors' samples. The rearrangement uses TRBV7-3 and TRBJ2-5; D unclear. In DNA, the CDR3 is TGTGCCAGCAGCTCCGAACCTGGACAGACCCAGTACTTC. Translating gives CASSSEPGQTQYF.